This T cell receptor beta chain was recovered during a study of cytomegalovirus exposure and HLA in healthy donors. The study's findings and limits: Differences between HLA loci emerged in a later analysis of TCR association rates, with DRB1 most and HLA-C fewest. In an earlier analysis, productive rearrangement rates for most beta V segments clustered near 90% or 30%. Solely CMV serostatus was available to characterize immune exposure. Most TCRs appeared rarely, but some public TCRs recurred in many donors.

It was with 60 Vbeta and 13 Jbeta primers that the PCR ran. Method: immunoSEQ multiplex PCR; TCRdb's copy keeps in-frame clones and lacks some. The sample has 95,000 to 150,000 clones, about 80% seen once. The CDR3 consists of 14 residues. Germline CDR1 and CDR2: SGHDT and YYEEEE. V dropped 3 bases and J dropped 5; count of bases not matched to a gene: 3. For this clone: Antigen unknown.

Source material: PBMCs. The chain links TRBV5-6 to TRBJ2-1; 9 nucleotides line up with TRBD1. The TCR originated in a man aged 25 to 40 in good health and CMV-seropositive. Here the CDR3 DNA reads TGTGCCAGCAGCTGGGGACAGGGTGACAATGAGCAGTTCTTC. Protein: CASSWGQGDNEQFF.